These 30 T cell receptor beta chains originate from one sample sequenced in a study of cytomegalovirus exposure and HLA in healthy donors. The PCR made use of 60 Vbeta and 13 Jbeta primers. TCRdb's table, derived via immunoSEQ multiplex PCR, lists solely in-frame clones and lacks some. The table shows some 190,000 clones, with roughly four fifths occurring only once. Sequenced: PBMCs. These receptors were obtained from a woman in her twenties or thirties in good health and CMV-seropositive.

V gene TRBV9 combines with J gene TRBJ1-4; D is perhaps TRBD1 (6 bases). Trimming shortened V by 4 bases and J by 5 bases, and 21 bases separated the two germline ends. Per germline, CDR1 SGDLS and CDR2 YYNGEE. The CDR3 loop spans 17 amino acids. The CDR3 nucleotides read TGTGCCAGCAGCCCCGCTTTGACAGGTAGCGGGAATGAAAAACTGTTTTTT. It translates to CASSPALTGSGNEKLFF.

CDR3 nucleotides: TGTGCCAGCAGCTTAATCGGCGGGAGGGCCCTAGACGGTGAGCAGTTCTTC. It yields the protein CASSLIGGRALDGEQFF. The chain recombines TRBV7-3 with TRBJ2-1; 9 bases line up with TRBD2. V was pared by 1 base and J by 9 bases, with 13 bases of the junction left unmatched. The V gene's germline CDR1 is SGHTA and CDR2 FQGTGA. This CDR3 contains 17 residues. The full variable domain, with the rest looked up from reference TRBV7-3 and TRBJ2-1, is GAGVSQTPSNKVTEKGKYVELRCDPISGHTALYWYRQSLGQGPEFLIYFQGTGAADDSGLPNDRFFAVRPEGSVSTLKIQRTERGDSAVYLCASSLIGGRALDGEQFFGPGTRLTVL.

For the CDR3, the DNA is TGTGCCAGCAGCACAAACACCGGGGAGCTGTTTTTT. Translated: CASSTNTGELFF. The genes are TRBV5-5 and TRBJ2-2; D remains unclear. V shed 4 bases and J shed 2 bases, with 3 bases lying between them. Germline CDR1 reads SGHKS; CDR2 reads YYEKEE (reference sequence). The CDR3 has 12 residues.

The chain combines TRBV30 with TRBJ2-7; tentative D call: TRBD2 (5 bases). Germline V lookup: CDR1 GTSNPN, CDR2 SVGIG (reference sequence). The V end was cut by 3 bases, the J end by 4 bases, with 13 bases between. The CDR3 consists of 13 residues. The DNA for the CDR3 is TGTGCCTGGAGCCCCACCGGGATTTACGAGCAGTACTTC. It translates to CAWSPTGIYEQYF.

This clone was seen more than once but under ten times. V is TRBV4-3 and J is TRBJ2-1; 7 nucleotides line up with TRBD1. The germline V gene encodes CDR1 LGHNA and CDR2 YSLEER. Unmatched junction bases numbered 9, after V lost 3 bases and J lost 13 bases. CDR3 length equals 13 residues. In DNA form, the CDR3 reads TGCGCCAGCAGCCAGGCCGACAGGGAACATCAGTTCTTC. It specifies CASSQADREHQFF.

This clone was recorded a few times. V is TRBV2 and J is TRBJ2-5; 10 bases line up with TRBD1. CDR1 is SNHLY and CDR2 is FYNNEI in the germline V gene. The CDR3 sequence is 15 residues long. V lost 4 bases and J lost 7; bases outside the gene matches: 9. The CDR3 spells CASSGTGGALGTQYF. DNA of the CDR3: TGTGCCAGCAGTGGGACAGGGGGGGCCTTGGGGACCCAGTACTTC.

A remark on this clone: The junction does not match germline at one end; this may be a read error. V gene TRBV28 combines with J gene TRBJ1-1; maybe TRBD1 (6 bases). The CDR3 has 15 amino acids. Per germline, CDR1 MDHEN and CDR2 SYDVKM. The CDR3 DNA reads as TGTGCCGGCAGTTCCGGACAGATAATGAACACTGAAGCTTTCTTT. This sequence encodes CAGSSGQIMNTEAFF.

The chain joins TRBV4-3 to TRBJ2-2, with D tentatively TRBD1 (5 bases). Germline CDR1 and CDR2: LGHNA and YSLEER. V lost 1 base and J lost 4, with 10 bases in between. This CDR3 is built from 15 residues. The CDR3 region is CASSQVGQGTGELFF. The CDR3 DNA follows: TGCGCCAGCAGCCAAGTAGGGCAGGGCACCGGGGAGCTGTTTTTT.

The rearrangement uses TRBV6-5 and TRBJ2-7; TRBD2 might be the D (6 bases). The CDR3 has 16 amino acids. V lost 0 bases to trimming and J lost 4 bases, with 16 bases between them. The germline CDR1 and CDR2 sequences are MNHEY and SVGAGI. The CDR3 DNA reads as TGTGCCAGCAGTTACTCGGCCGGGACTTCCTCTTACGAGCAGTACTTC. Amino acid sequence: CASSYSAGTSSYEQYF.

The chain couples TRBV15 to TRBJ1-1; 9 bases match TRBD1. Germline loops: CDR1 LNHNV, CDR2 YYDKDF (reference sequence). The CDR3 is 14 residues long. The V segment lost 8 bases and the J segment 1 base; nucleotides outside the gene matches: 5. CDR3 DNA sequence: TGTGCCACCCGGACAGGGGCAAAGAACACTGAAGCTTTCTTT. This gives the protein CATRTGAKNTEAFF. Using reference TRBV15 and TRBJ1-1 for the parts outside the CDR3, the full variable domain is DAMVIQNPRYQVTQFGKPVTLSCSQTLNHNVMYWYQQKSSQAPKLLFHYYDKDFNNEADTPDNFQSRRPNTSFCFLDIRSPGLGDTAMYLCATRTGAKNTEAFFGQGTRLTVV.

The genes are TRBV2 and TRBJ1-1; weak D call: TRBD1 (6 bases). The germline V gene encodes CDR1 SNHLY and CDR2 FYNNEI. The CDR3 runs to 14 residues. Trimming took off 8 bases at V and 1 base at J, with 14 bases between the two ends. The CDR3: CASSARGRNTEAFF. CDR3 DNA sequence: TGTGCCAGCTCCGCCAGGGGACGGAACACTGAAGCTTTCTTT.

The chain couples TRBV2 to TRBJ2-1; D is uncertain. Per the germline V gene, CDR1 is SNHLY and CDR2 is FYNNEI. The CDR3 loop spans 14 amino acids. V was trimmed by 7 bases and J by 1 base, leaving 11 bases between them. The CDR3 DNA reads TGTGCCAGCACTTACGACAAGTCCTACAATGAGCAGTTCTTC. Encoded protein: CASTYDKSYNEQFF.

This rearrangement joins TRBV7-3 to TRBJ2-2; 8 bases line up with TRBD1. Germline loops: CDR1 SGHTA, CDR2 FQGTGA. Unmatched junction bases numbered 0, after V lost 2 bases and J lost 4 bases. CDR3 length equals 14 residues. CDR3: CASSLDRGTGELFF. The CDR3, as DNA: TGTGCCAGCAGCTTAGACAGGGGCACCGGGGAGCTGTTTTTT.

In this sample, this clone turned up once. The chain has TRBV7-2 and TRBJ2-7; 8 nucleotides line up with TRBD1. The CDR3 totals 14 residues. Trimming took 5 bases from V and 1 from J; bases not matched to a gene: 4. The germline V gene encodes CDR1 SGHTA and CDR2 FQGNSA. The CDR3 spells CASSGNRGSYEQYF. The CDR3 DNA reads as TGTGCCAGCAGCGGGAACAGGGGGTCCTACGAGCAGTACTTC.

This sequence joins TRBV19 and TRBJ1-2; no clear D gene. Trimming pared 7 bases from V and 1 base from J, leaving 7 bases between. The CDR3 extends over 12 amino acids. Germline lookup yields CDR1 LNHDA and CDR2 SQIVND (reference sequence). CDR3 sequence: CASISVNYGYTF. The CDR3 nucleotides are TGTGCCAGTATCTCCGTTAACTATGGCTACACCTTC.

This clone has more than one count but fewer than ten. The chain joins TRBV28 to TRBJ1-1; D not resolved. The germline V gene encodes CDR1 MDHEN and CDR2 SYDVKM. Deletions cut 10 bases from V and 1 base from J, with 13 bases between. The CDR3 is made up of 13 amino acids. For the CDR3, the DNA is TGTGCCATCCCCGGTTATGGGAACACTGAAGCTTTCTTT. This gives the protein CAIPGYGNTEAFF.

The chain links TRBV4-3 to TRBJ1-1, with 8 bases matching TRBD1. CDR1 and CDR2 from the germline V gene are LGHNA and YSLEER. The CDR3 is made up of 17 amino acids. V shed 0 bases and J 1 base; nucleotides not matched to a gene: 7. CDR3 coding DNA: TGCGCCAGCAGCCAAGACCCAGGGGGCAGAGGGAACACTGAAGCTTTCTTT. It codes for CASSQDPGGRGNTEAFF.

This clone has more than one count but fewer than ten. The J gene is TRBJ1-2, the V gene TRBV5-1, with TRBD1 matching 9 bases. The CDR3 covers 14 residues. V was pared by 4 bases and J by 4 bases, with 5 bases of the junction left unmatched. The germline gives CDR1 SGHRS, CDR2 YFSETQ. DNA for the CDR3: TGCGCCAGCAGCGTTGGGACAGGGACCTATGGCTACACCTTC. It yields the protein CASSVGTGTYGYTF.

The chain couples TRBV5-1 to TRBJ2-1; D is possibly TRBD2 (5 bases). The V end lost 5 bases, the J end lost 4 bases, and 16 bases lay between the germline ends. The CDR3 spans 15 residues. Per the germline V gene, CDR1 is SGHRS and CDR2 is YFSETQ. CDR3 amino acids: CASSFGVSSYNEQFF. As DNA, the CDR3 is TGCGCCAGCAGTTTCGGGGTTAGCTCTTACAATGAGCAGTTCTTC.

This clone was seen only once. The chain is built from TRBV15 and TRBJ2-2, with TRBD2 matching over 8 bases. V gave up 5 bases and J gave up 4 bases; unmatched junction bases: 6. Germline V CDR1 and CDR2: LNHNV, YYDKDF (reference sequence). This CDR3 has 15 residues. CDR3 protein: CATSERGKGTGELFF. In nucleotides, the CDR3 is TGTGCCACCAGCGAGCGGGGGAAGGGCACCGGGGAGCTGTTTTTT. The whole variable domain, filled in from reference TRBV15 and TRBJ2-2, reads DAMVIQNPRYQVTQFGKPVTLSCSQTLNHNVMYWYQQKSSQAPKLLFHYYDKDFNNEADTPDNFQSRRPNTSFCFLDIRSPGLGDTAMYLCATSERGKGTGELFFGEGSRLTVL.

The count of this clone is one. The CDR3 here is CASSFPGARWDEQYF. In DNA form, the CDR3 reads TGTGCCAGCAGTTTCCCAGGGGCGCGTTGGGACGAGCAGTACTTC. The V gene is TRBV6-6, the J gene TRBJ2-7; tentatively, D is TRBD1 (6 bases). V was trimmed by 4 bases and J by 5 bases, leaving 18 bases between them. Germline loops: CDR1 MNHNY, CDR2 SVGAGI (reference sequence). The CDR3 has 15 residues.

The chain links TRBV6-5 to TRBJ1-3; D uncertain. The CDR3 spans 13 residues. The V gene lost 6 bases and the J gene lost 0 bases, with 6 bases spanning the gap. CDR1 and CDR2 from the germline V gene are MNHEY and SVGAGI. The CDR3 bases are TGTGCCAGCAGACACCCCTCTGGAAACACCATATATTTT. Translated: CASRHPSGNTIYF.

The chain links TRBV18 to TRBJ1-6; 8 bases align to TRBD1. The CDR3 extends over 14 amino acids. The V gene end was trimmed by 6 bases and the J gene end by 8 bases; junction bases not matched to a gene: 6. Germline V gives CDR1 KGHSH, CDR2 LQKENI. The CDR3: CASSTTDRDSPLHF. DNA for the CDR3: TGTGCCAGCTCTACTACGGACAGGGATTCACCCCTCCACTTT.

This clone was seen just once. V is TRBV28 and J is TRBJ2-1; TRBD2 agrees at 7 bases. V dropped 3 bases and J dropped 0; count of bases not matched to a gene: 2. This CDR3 is built from 15 residues. Germline values: CDR1 MDHEN, CDR2 SYDVKM. This chain's CDR3 is CASSLGGTSYNEQFF. For the CDR3, the DNA is TGTGCCAGCAGTTTGGGGGGGACCTCCTACAATGAGCAGTTCTTC.

The chain combines TRBV5-1 with TRBJ2-1; the D gene is possibly TRBD2 (6 bases). V lost 3 bases and J lost 6, with 16 bases in between. This CDR3 has 15 amino acids. Germline loops: CDR1 SGHRS, CDR2 YFSETQ. This chain's CDR3 is CASSSGGPRVNEQFF. For the CDR3, the DNA is TGCGCCAGCAGCTCCGGAGGGCCTAGGGTCAATGAGCAGTTCTTC.

For this clone: Mismatch with germline at one junction end may stem from a read error. This rearrangement joins TRBV30 to TRBJ2-7; TRBD1 matches 7 bases. The CDR3 covers 11 residues. Germline V gene data show CDR1 as GTSNPN and CDR2 as SVGIG (reference sequence). CDR3 nucleotide sequence: TGTGCCTGGAGTGTAGGGGGAGCAGGGGGATTC. It is translated as CAWSVGGAGGF.

This chain joins TRBV14 and TRBJ2-1; 8 bases agree with TRBD1. Unmatched junction bases numbered 6, after V lost 4 bases and J lost 1 base. This CDR3 has 16 residues. The germline gives CDR1 SGHDN, CDR2 FVKESK. This CDR3 is CASSLRTGSSYNEQFF. In DNA, the CDR3 is TGTGCCAGCAGCCTGCGGACAGGGAGTTCCTACAATGAGCAGTTCTTC. The full variable domain, completed using reference TRBV14 and TRBJ2-1, is EAGVTQFPSHSVIEKGQTVTLRCDPISGHDNLYWYRRVMGKEIKFLLHFVKESKQDESGMPNNRFLAERTGGTYSTLKVQPAELEDSGVYFCASSLRTGSSYNEQFFGPGTRLTVL.

The chain combines TRBV28 with TRBJ2-1; D is uncertain. Between the trimmed V and J ends, which lost 2 bases and 3 bases, there was a span of 5 bases. Per germline, CDR1 MDHEN and CDR2 SYDVKM. CDR3 length: 13 amino acids. CDR3 nucleotides: TGTGCCAGCAGTTTAGATAGCTACAATGAGCAGTTCTTC. This gives the protein CASSLDSYNEQFF.

CDR3 in DNA: TGTGCCAGCAGTGGGACAGGGAAACTTAGCGAGCAGTACTTC. It yields the protein CASSGTGKLSEQYF. This chain links TRBV6-5 with TRBJ2-7, with 9 positions matching TRBD1. Germline V CDR1 and CDR2: MNHEY, SVGAGI. CDR3 size: 14 residues. The V segment lost 5 bases and the J segment 6 bases; nucleotides outside the gene matches: 8.

V and J are TRBV25-1 and TRBJ1-1; D might be TRBD1 (5 bases). CDR3 size: 10 residues. Germline-derived CDR1 and CDR2 are MGHDK and SYGVNS. Between the trimmed V and J ends, which lost 7 bases and 5 bases, there was a span of 5 bases. The DNA of the CDR3 is TGTGCCAGCAAGGGGACTGAAGCTTTCTTT. It encodes CASKGTEAFF.